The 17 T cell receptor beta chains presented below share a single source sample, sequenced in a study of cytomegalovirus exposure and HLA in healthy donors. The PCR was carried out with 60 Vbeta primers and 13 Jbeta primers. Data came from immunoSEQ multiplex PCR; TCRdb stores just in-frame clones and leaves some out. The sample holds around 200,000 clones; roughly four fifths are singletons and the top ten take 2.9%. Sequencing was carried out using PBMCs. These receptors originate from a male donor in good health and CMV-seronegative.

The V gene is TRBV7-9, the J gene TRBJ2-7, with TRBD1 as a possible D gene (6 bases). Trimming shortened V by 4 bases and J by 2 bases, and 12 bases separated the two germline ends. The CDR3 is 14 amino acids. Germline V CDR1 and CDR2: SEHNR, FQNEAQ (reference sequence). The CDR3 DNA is TGTGCCAGCAGCTCCGGACAGACACCCTACGAGCAGTACTTC. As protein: CASSSGQTPYEQYF.

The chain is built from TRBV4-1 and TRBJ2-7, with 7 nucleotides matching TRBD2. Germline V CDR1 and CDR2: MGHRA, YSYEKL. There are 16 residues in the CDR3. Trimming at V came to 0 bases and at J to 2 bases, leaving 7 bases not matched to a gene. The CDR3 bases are TGCGCCAGCAGCCAAGAAAGGGGAGCGGGGACCTACGAGCAGTACTTC. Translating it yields CASSQERGAGTYEQYF.

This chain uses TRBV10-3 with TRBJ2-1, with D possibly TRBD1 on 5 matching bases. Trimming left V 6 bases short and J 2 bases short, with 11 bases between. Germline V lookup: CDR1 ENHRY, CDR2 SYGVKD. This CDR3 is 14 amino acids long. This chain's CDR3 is CAIRPSGTYNEQFF. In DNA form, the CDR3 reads TGTGCCATCAGGCCCTCAGGGACCTACAATGAGCAGTTCTTC.

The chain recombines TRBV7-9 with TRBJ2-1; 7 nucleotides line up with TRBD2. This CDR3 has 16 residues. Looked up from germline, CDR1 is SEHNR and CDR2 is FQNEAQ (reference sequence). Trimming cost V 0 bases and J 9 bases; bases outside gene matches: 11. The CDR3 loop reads CASSLAGRESYAEQFF. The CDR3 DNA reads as TGTGCCAGCAGCTTAGCCGGGCGGGAGAGCTATGCTGAGCAGTTCTTC.

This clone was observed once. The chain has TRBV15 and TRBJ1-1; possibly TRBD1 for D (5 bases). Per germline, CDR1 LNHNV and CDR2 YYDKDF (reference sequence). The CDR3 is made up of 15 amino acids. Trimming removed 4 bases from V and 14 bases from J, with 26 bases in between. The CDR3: CATSTNNRQPGKRFF. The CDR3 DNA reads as TGTGCCACCAGCACTAACAACCGACAGCCAGGGAAACGCTTCTTT. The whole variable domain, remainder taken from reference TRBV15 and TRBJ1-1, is DAMVIQNPRYQVTQFGKPVTLSCSQTLNHNVMYWYQQKSSQAPKLLFHYYDKDFNNEADTPDNFQSRRPNTSFCFLDIRSPGLGDTAMYLCATSTNNRQPGKRFFGQGTRLTVV.

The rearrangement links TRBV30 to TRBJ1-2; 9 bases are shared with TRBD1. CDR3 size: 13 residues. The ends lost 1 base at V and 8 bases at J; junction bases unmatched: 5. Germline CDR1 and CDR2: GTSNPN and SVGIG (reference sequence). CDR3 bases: TGTGCCTGGAGTGGGGACAGGGCTGGCGGCTACACCTTC. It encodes CAWSGDRAGGYTF.

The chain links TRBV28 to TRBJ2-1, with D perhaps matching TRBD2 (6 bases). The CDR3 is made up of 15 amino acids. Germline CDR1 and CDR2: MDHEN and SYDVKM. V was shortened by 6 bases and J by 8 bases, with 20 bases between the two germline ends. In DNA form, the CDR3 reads TGTGCCAGCAGCTCGACTAGTGACCTCAGTGATGAGCAGTTCTTC. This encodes CASSSTSDLSDEQFF.

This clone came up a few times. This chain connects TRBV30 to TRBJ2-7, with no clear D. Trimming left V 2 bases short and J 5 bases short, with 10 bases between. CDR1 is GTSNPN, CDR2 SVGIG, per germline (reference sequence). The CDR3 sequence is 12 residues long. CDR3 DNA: TGTGCCTGGAGTCCTAATCTCGACGAGCAGTACTTC. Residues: CAWSPNLDEQYF.

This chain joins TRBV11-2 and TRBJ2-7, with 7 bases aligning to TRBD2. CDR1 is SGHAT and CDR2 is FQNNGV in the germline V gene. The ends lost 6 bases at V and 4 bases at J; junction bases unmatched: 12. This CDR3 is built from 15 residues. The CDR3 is CASSPGTTIIYEQYF. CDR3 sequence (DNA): TGTGCCAGCAGTCCCGGGACTACAATTATTTACGAGCAGTACTTC.

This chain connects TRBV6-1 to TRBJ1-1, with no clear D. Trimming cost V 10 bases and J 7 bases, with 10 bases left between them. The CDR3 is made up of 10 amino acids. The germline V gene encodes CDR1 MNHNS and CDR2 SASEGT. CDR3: CAIRRDEAFF. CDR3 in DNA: TGTGCCATCAGGAGGGATGAAGCTTTCTTT.

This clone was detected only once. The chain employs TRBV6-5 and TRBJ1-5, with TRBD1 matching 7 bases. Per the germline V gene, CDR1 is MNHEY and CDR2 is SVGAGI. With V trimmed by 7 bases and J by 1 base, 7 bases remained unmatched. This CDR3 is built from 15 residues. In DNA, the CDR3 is TGTGCCAGCAACACGGGACAGATCAGCAATCAGCCCCAGCATTTT. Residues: CASNTGQISNQPQHF.

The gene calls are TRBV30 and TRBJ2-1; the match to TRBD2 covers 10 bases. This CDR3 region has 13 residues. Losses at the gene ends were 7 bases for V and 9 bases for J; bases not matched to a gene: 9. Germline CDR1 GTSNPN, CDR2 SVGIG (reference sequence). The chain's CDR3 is CALLAGAPSEQFF. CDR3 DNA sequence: TGTGCCTTGCTAGCGGGAGCCCCCAGTGAGCAGTTCTTC.

CDR3: CASSGEGVQGPQHF. The CDR3 bases are TGTGCCAGCAGTGGTGAAGGGGTTCAAGGGCCCCAGCATTTT. This chain connects TRBV6-1 to TRBJ1-5, with D possibly being TRBD1 (5 bases). Deletions cut 4 bases from V and 9 bases from J, with 16 bases between. The CDR3 length is 14 residues. Germline lookup yields CDR1 MNHNS and CDR2 SASEGT.

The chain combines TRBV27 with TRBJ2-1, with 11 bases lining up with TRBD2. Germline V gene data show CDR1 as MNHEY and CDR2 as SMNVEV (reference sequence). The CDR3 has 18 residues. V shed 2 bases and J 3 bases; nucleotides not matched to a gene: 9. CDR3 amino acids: CASSLASGLAEYYNEQFF. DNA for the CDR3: TGTGCCAGCAGTTTAGCTTCGGGACTAGCGGAATACTACAATGAGCAGTTCTTC.

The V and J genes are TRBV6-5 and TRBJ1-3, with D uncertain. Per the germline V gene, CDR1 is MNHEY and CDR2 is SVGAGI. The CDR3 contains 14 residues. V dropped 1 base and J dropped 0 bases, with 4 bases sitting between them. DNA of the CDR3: TGTGCCAGCAGTTACTTACACTCTGGAAACACCATATATTTT. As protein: CASSYLHSGNTIYF.

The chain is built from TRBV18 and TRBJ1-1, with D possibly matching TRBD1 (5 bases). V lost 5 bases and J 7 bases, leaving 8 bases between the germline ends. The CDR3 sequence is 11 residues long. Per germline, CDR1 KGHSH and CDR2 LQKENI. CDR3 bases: TGTGCCAGCTCATCCGACAGTGAAGCTTTCTTT. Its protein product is CASSSDSEAFF.

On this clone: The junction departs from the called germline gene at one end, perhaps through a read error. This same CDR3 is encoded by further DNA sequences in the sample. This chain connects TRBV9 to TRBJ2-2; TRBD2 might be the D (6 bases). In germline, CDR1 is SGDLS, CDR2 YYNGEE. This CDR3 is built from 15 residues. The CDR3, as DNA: TGTGCCAGCAGCGTAGAAGGGACTCTCACCGGAGAGCTGTTTTTT. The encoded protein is CASSVEGTLTGELFF.